These T cell receptor beta chains were read from a single sample in a study of cytomegalovirus exposure and HLA in healthy donors. The table came from immunoSEQ multiplex PCR; TCRdb's copy has only in-frame clones and leaves some out. The sample gives 99,000 or so clones, about four fifths of which show up once; approximately 3.7% is in the top ten. The sample was PBMCs. The origin of the receptors is a female donor in good health and CMV-seropositive. Both conserved end residues are part of each CDR3. D genes are given only for firm matches. Clone size, where shown, is once, few, many, or a class for clones that have expanded.

abundance	d_gene	v_gene	j_gene	CDR3nt	CDR3aa
NA	NA	TRBV12-5	TRBJ2-1	TGTGCTAGTGTGGAGGGAAGTGGTTATGAGCAGTTCTTC	CASVEGSGYEQFF
NA	NA	TRBV9	TRBJ2-5	TGTGCCAGCAGCACAACCCTAGGGGGGGCCGGGGAGACCCAGTACTTC	CASSTTLGGAGETQYF
NA	NA	TRBV11-2	TRBJ1-3	TGTGCCAGCAGCTTAGTTTCAGGGGCCATCTCTGGAAACACCATATATTTT	CASSLVSGAISGNTIYF
NA	NA	TRBV5-1	TRBJ2-3	TGCGCCAGCAGCTTACCTAGCAGTTTAACAGATACGCAGTATTTT	CASSLPSSLTDTQYF
once	TRBD1	TRBV9	TRBJ1-3	TGTGCCAGCAGCGTAGAAGGGGGCGCTGGAAACACCATATATTTT	CASSVEGGAGNTIYF
NA	TRBD2	TRBV5-1	TRBJ2-7	TGCGCCAGCAGCTTGGTTGTCCCTAGCGGGAACGAGCAGTACTTC	CASSLVVPSGNEQYF
NA	NA	TRBV6-4	TRBJ2-3	TGTGCCAGCAGAGGAGGAGATACGCAGTATTTT	CASRGGDTQYF
few	TRBD2	TRBV4-2	TRBJ2-2	TGTGCCAGCAGCCAAGTGCGGGGGGTTAACACCGGGGAGCTGTTTTTT	CASSQVRGVNTGELFF
NA	NA	TRBV5-6	TRBJ2-2	TGTGCCAGCAGCTTGACCGGGGGCGGGGAGCTGTTTTTT	CASSLTGGGELFF
NA	NA	TRBV5-5	TRBJ2-3	TGTGCCAGCAGCTCCACCGGGTTGAGAGATACGCAGTATTTT	CASSSTGLRDTQYF
NA	TRBD1	TRBV29-1	TRBJ2-2	TGCAGCGTAGTCACCGGGACAGGGTACGCCGGGGAGCTGTTTTTT	CSVVTGTGYAGELFF
few	TRBD2	TRBV5-4	TRBJ2-5	TGTGCCAGCAGCGGGACTAGCGGAGAGACCCAGTACTTC	CASSGTSGETQYF
NA	NA	TRBV15	TRBJ1-4	TGTGCCACCAGCAAGAAGGACACCACAACTAATGAAAAACTGTTTTTT	CATSKKDTTTNEKLFF
NA	NA	TRBV6-4	TRBJ1-6	TGTGCCAGCAGTGTCAGGGGCTATAATTCACCCCTCCACTTT	CASSVRGYNSPLHF
NA	TRBD2	TRBV7-9	TRBJ2-3	TGTGCCAGCAGCTTAGGGTTAGCGGGAGAATCAGATACGCAGTATTTT	CASSLGLAGESDTQYF
NA	NA	TRBV19	TRBJ2-2	TGTGCCAGTAGTATGACAGCTGGGGCCCGGGAGCTGTTTTTT	CASSMTAGARELFF
NA	NA	TRBV29-1	TRBJ2-7	TGCAGCGTTGCGGCCGGAGTTTTGAGAGAGCAGTACTTC	CSVAAGVLREQYF
NA	TRBD1	TRBV7-2	TRBJ1-1	TGTGCCAGCAGCTTAGATGTCGGGACAGGGAACACTGAAGCTTTCTTT	CASSLDVGTGNTEAFF
NA	TRBD1	TRBV19	TRBJ2-3	TGTGCCAGTAGTCGACGGGACAGGACAGTGGGAGACACAGATACGCAGTATTTT	CASSRRDRTVGDTDTQYF
NA	TRBD2	TRBV7-9	TRBJ2-7	TGTGCCAGCAGCCTCTATCTAGCGGGAGCGGATGAGCAGTACTTC	CASSLYLAGADEQYF
NA	NA	TRBV10-1	TRBJ2-2	TGCGCCAGCAGTGACGTGAACACCGGGGAGCTGTTTTTT	CASSDVNTGELFF
NA	TRBD1	TRBV4-1	TRBJ2-3	TGCGCCAGCAGCGAGACAGGGACGAGGAATACGCAGTATTTT	CASSETGTRNTQYF
NA	TRBD2	TRBV29-1	TRBJ2-1	TGCAGCGTTGAAATTCTTGCGGGAGTAAATGAGCAGTTCTTC	CSVEILAGVNEQFF
NA	NA	TRBV18	TRBJ1-2	TGTGCCAGCTCACCACCTGGAGGGGCGGGTTATGGCTACACCTTC	CASSPPGGAGYGYTF
NA	TRBD2	TRBV2	TRBJ2-5	TGTGCCAGCAGTGAACAAGCGGGAGGCCAAGAGACCCAGTACTTC	CASSEQAGGQETQYF
NA	NA	TRBV4-1	TRBJ1-2	TGCGCCAGCAGCCAACCAGGGACTAACTATGGCTACACCTTC	CASSQPGTNYGYTF
NA	TRBD2	TRBV5-1	TRBJ2-3	TGCGCCAGCAGCCCGGGACTAGCCCAACCAGGCACAGATACGCAGTATTTT	CASSPGLAQPGTDTQYF
once	NA	TRBV7-9	TRBJ1-1	TGTGCCAGCAGCTTGGGGGACTCTCGGTCTGAGGCTTTCTTT	CASSLGDSRSEAFF
NA	TRBD2	TRBV5-1	TRBJ2-7	TGCGCCAGCAGCCCAGACCCTAGCGGGGGGAACGAGCAGTACTTC	CASSPDPSGGNEQYF
NA	NA	TRBV7-7	TRBJ2-3	TGTGCTAGCAGCTTTAAACGGAGGTCGAGCACAGATACGCAGTATTTT	CASSFKRRSSTDTQYF
NA	NA	TRBV11-2	TRBJ2-1	TGTGCCAGCAGCTTAGATCGGAGCGTAGAGCAGTTCTTC	CASSLDRSVEQFF
NA	NA	TRBV5-1	TRBJ1-3	TGCGCCAGCAGCCCAGGGTCTGGAAACACCATATATTTT	CASSPGSGNTIYF
NA	NA	TRBV7-9	TRBJ2-5	TGTGCCAGCAGCCTCCCCCAGGTAGATCAAGAGACCCAGTACTTC	CASSLPQVDQETQYF